These T cell receptor beta chains were read from a single sample in a study of shared clonotypes between healthy human individuals. The assay was immunoSEQ multiplex PCR, and TCRdb's table has in-frame clones only and misses some. Of 550,000 to 600,000 clones in the sample, roughly 98% were seen once. What was sequenced was naive CD8+ T cells sorted from blood. The receptors originated from a man aged 25 to 40 in good health. The CDR3 runs from the conserved cysteine through the conserved F or W. The D gene is left open where the match is weak. Size values are once, few and many counts, or a class for expanded clones, and some rows have none.

V	J	size	D	DNA	CDR3
TRBV14	TRBJ2-3	NA	NA	TGTGCCACCCGAGGCGGCCGTCTTGATACGCAGTATTTT	CATRGGRLDTQYF
TRBV11-2	TRBJ2-5	NA	NA	TGTGCCAGCAGCCCACAGGCGGGAGAGACCCAGTACTTC	CASSPQAGETQYF
TRBV7-9	TRBJ2-1	NA	NA	TGTGCCAGCAGCCCAGGGAGGATCGATGAGCAGTTCTTC	CASSPGRIDEQFF
TRBV5-1	TRBJ2-3	NA	NA	TGCGCCAGCAGCTTGGCCGAGGGCGCAGATACGCAGTATTTT	CASSLAEGADTQYF
TRBV7-9	TRBJ2-5	NA	TRBD2	TGTGCCAGCAGCTTTAGCGGGAGGGGAGAGACCCAGTACTTC	CASSFSGRGETQYF
TRBV18	TRBJ2-7	NA	NA	TGTGCCAGCTCACCCTGGGGCTACGAGCAGTACTTC	CASSPWGYEQYF
TRBV5-6	TRBJ2-7	NA	NA	TGTGCCAGCAGCATCGGGGTATCCTACGAGCAGTACTTC	CASSIGVSYEQYF
TRBV27	TRBJ2-5	NA	NA	TGTGCCAGCAGTCTGGCGTGGGGGATGATCGAGACCCAGTACTTC	CASSLAWGMIETQYF
TRBV4-1	TRBJ1-1	NA	NA	TGCGCCAGCAGCTCCAGGGGAGGGAACACTGAAGCTTTCTTT	CASSSRGGNTEAFF
TRBV5-1	TRBJ2-7	NA	TRBD2	TGCGCCAGCAGCTTGGAGGGACTAGCGGGAGGGCAACCCTACGAGCAGTACTTC	CASSLEGLAGGQPYEQYF
TRBV4-1	TRBJ1-2	NA	NA	TGCGCCAGCAGCCAACCCTCCCGAGGCTACACCTTC	CASSQPSRGYTF
TRBV5-1	TRBJ2-5	NA	TRBD1	TGCGCCAGCAGCGCCTCCGGGACAGGCAAAGAAGAGACCCAGTACTTC	CASSASGTGKEETQYF
TRBV29-1	TRBJ2-1	NA	TRBD2	TGCAGCGTTGAAGTGCTCCCTAGCGGGAGTTCCTACAATGAGCAGTTCTTC	CSVEVLPSGSSYNEQFF
TRBV7-9	TRBJ2-3	NA	NA	TGTGCCAGCAGCTTCCGGGACACAGATACGCAGTATTTT	CASSFRDTDTQYF
TRBV19	TRBJ2-7	NA	TRBD2	TGTGCCAGTAGTCTAGCGGGACCTTTCTACGAGCAGTACTTC	CASSLAGPFYEQYF
TRBV11-2	TRBJ2-2	NA	NA	TGTGCCAGCAGCTTCCAACTCAGCGTGGCCGGGGAGCTGTTTTTT	CASSFQLSVAGELFF
TRBV19	TRBJ2-2	NA	NA	TGTGCCAGTAGTATCGGAAACACCGGGGAGCTGTTTTTT	CASSIGNTGELFF
TRBV4-3	TRBJ2-7	NA	NA	TGCGCCAGCAGCCAAGAGACGGGATTTGCCTACGAGCAGTACTTC	CASSQETGFAYEQYF
TRBV13	TRBJ2-7	NA	NA	TGTGCCAGCAGCCCTAGTCGGGACGGCTCCTACGAGCAGTACTTC	CASSPSRDGSYEQYF
TRBV9	TRBJ2-5	NA	NA	TGTGCCAGCAGCGTAGGCCCGCGGGACTCCCAAGAGACCCAGTACTTC	CASSVGPRDSQETQYF
TRBV5-5	TRBJ1-5	NA	NA	TGTGCCAGCAGCTTGTTCCCGGGACCGACGAATCAGCCCCAGCATTTT	CASSLFPGPTNQPQHF
TRBV27	TRBJ2-2	NA	NA	TGTGCCAGCAGTTTATCCTGGAAGGGGAACACCGGGGAGCTGTTTTTT	CASSLSWKGNTGELFF
TRBV10-3	TRBJ1-1	NA	NA	TGTGCCATCAAGATGAACACTGAAGCTTTCTTT	CAIKMNTEAFF
TRBV9	TRBJ1-2	NA	NA	TGTGCCAGCAGCGTAGGCGGAGGTACCTATGGCTACACCTTC	CASSVGGGTYGYTF
TRBV19	TRBJ1-2	NA	NA	TGTGCCAGTAGTACCATCTCCGGGGGTGGAGATGGCTACACCTTC	CASSTISGGGDGYTF
TRBV9	TRBJ2-1	NA	TRBD2	TGTGCCAGCAGCGGGAGCGGGAGGCCCGGCGATGAGCAGTTCTTC	CASSGSGRPGDEQFF
TRBV14	TRBJ2-7	NA	TRBD2	TGTGCCAGCAGCCGGCGACTAGCGGGAACAAAAGACTACGAGCAGTACTTC	CASSRRLAGTKDYEQYF
TRBV28	TRBJ2-7	NA	TRBD1	TGTGCCAGCAGTACCCCGACAGGGGGCGAGCAGTACTTC	CASSTPTGGEQYF
TRBV7-9	TRBJ1-3	NA	NA	TGTGCCAGCAGCTCCGACTCCCCAAGGGAAGGTACTGGAAACACCATATATTTT	CASSSDSPREGTGNTIYF
TRBV5-4	TRBJ2-1	NA	TRBD2	TGTGCCAGCAGCGGGGAGGGACTAGGCAATGAGCAGTTCTTC	CASSGEGLGNEQFF
TRBV9	TRBJ2-2	NA	TRBD2	TGTGCCAGCAGCCCCGGGGGGGCGAACACCGGGGAGCTGTTTTTT	CASSPGGANTGELFF
TRBV25-1	TRBJ2-1	NA	NA	TGTGCCAGCAATTCCTACAATGAGCAGTTCTTC	CASNSYNEQFF
TRBV9	TRBJ2-1	NA	NA	TGTGCCAGCGGCGATCACGGGTACAATGAGCAGTTCTTC	CASGDHGYNEQFF
TRBV7-2	TRBJ2-7	NA	TRBD2	TGTGCCAGCAGCTTCGGACTAGTTCAAACCCACGAGCAGTACTTC	CASSFGLVQTHEQYF
TRBV5-1	TRBJ2-7	NA	NA	TGCGCCAGCAGCTTGTCGCAAACCTACGAGCAGTACTTC	CASSLSQTYEQYF
TRBV11-3	TRBJ2-1	once	TRBD2	TGTGCCAGCAGCTCGAAGTCGACTAGCGGGAGTCCTGAGCAGTTCTTC	CASSSKSTSGSPEQFF